Listed below are T cell receptor beta chains from one sample, sequenced in a study of blood T cells in healthy people across ages. TCRdb processed the 5' RACE reads anew with MiXCR; each CDR3 protein has one entry. This sample yields 700,000 to 900,000 distinct CDR3 sequences, of which under 30% are seen a single time; over 2.5% belongs to the top ten. These same data were also listed under a study on T cells of mothers and their children.

Sequenced: blood. These receptors came from a boy younger than 18 in good health. CDR3s leave out the opening cysteine and the closing phenylalanine or tryptophan. The D gene is left open where the match is weak.

len: 11; d_gene: .; v_gene: TRBV29-1; CDR3aa: SVAAVEGNEQF
len: 14; d_gene: TRBD1; v_gene: TRBV10-3; CDR3aa: AISESHRGSNRPQH
len: 13; d_gene: TRBD2; v_gene: TRBV7-3; CDR3aa: ASSVTSGGVDTQY
len: 9; d_gene: .; v_gene: TRBV20-1; CDR3aa: SAARSETQY
len: 14; d_gene: .; v_gene: TRBV28; CDR3aa: ASKPAGRASSYEQY
len: 10; d_gene: .; v_gene: TRBV20-1; CDR3aa: SSRPGTDTQY
len: 10; d_gene: .; v_gene: TRBV6-1; CDR3aa: ASFLGGGELF
len: 13; d_gene: .; v_gene: TRBV2; CDR3aa: ASSEALREGNTIY
len: 12; d_gene: .; v_gene: TRBV5-6; CDR3aa: ASSFRTSPDTQY
len: 12; d_gene: TRBD2; v_gene: TRBV19; CDR3aa: ASSISGGADTQY
len: 15; d_gene: TRBD1; v_gene: TRBV20-1; CDR3aa: SAGFRQGSADSQPQH
len: 11; d_gene: .; v_gene: TRBV7-8; CDR3aa: ASSLRSGGEQY
len: 15; d_gene: .; v_gene: TRBV4-1; CDR3aa: ASSQANDVEQPYEQY
len: 16; d_gene: TRBD1; v_gene: TRBV6-2/TRBV6-3; CDR3aa: ASSKRDRGRSGNQPQH
len: 13; d_gene: .; v_gene: TRBV2; CDR3aa: ASSEADATREKLF
len: 11; d_gene: .; v_gene: TRBV20-1; CDR3aa: SASLGSYNEQF
len: 12; d_gene: .; v_gene: TRBV5-1; CDR3aa: ASSASGTIDEQY
len: 12; d_gene: .; v_gene: TRBV5-4; CDR3aa: ASSLSGYEETQY
len: 12; d_gene: .; v_gene: TRBV11-2; CDR3aa: ASSFRGFQETQY
len: 12; d_gene: .; v_gene: TRBV12-3/TRBV12-4; CDR3aa: ASRNTGRTDTQY
len: 13; d_gene: .; v_gene: TRBV18; CDR3aa: ASSPLRGGNYGYT
len: 15; d_gene: .; v_gene: TRBV5-1; CDR3aa: ASSLAGRGYPVDEQY
len: 15; d_gene: .; v_gene: TRBV20-1; CDR3aa: SASLGLTTRSYNEQF
len: 15; d_gene: .; v_gene: TRBV15; CDR3aa: ATSRDSEAGRYYEQY
len: 10; d_gene: .; v_gene: TRBV7-2; CDR3aa: ASSSAKVEQF
len: 11; d_gene: TRBD1; v_gene: TRBV5-1; CDR3aa: ASSRDRGGFHY
len: 11; d_gene: .; v_gene: TRBV29-1; CDR3aa: SVEGRNGQPQH
len: 12; d_gene: .; v_gene: TRBV7-9; CDR3aa: ASSPGDRTDTQY
len: 12; d_gene: .; v_gene: TRBV6-1; CDR3aa: ASNEPGLDNEQF
len: 11; d_gene: TRBD2; v_gene: TRBV12-3/TRBV12-4; CDR3aa: ASHSGGANEQF
len: 13; d_gene: .; v_gene: TRBV7-9; CDR3aa: ASSPVGVGANVLT
len: 14; d_gene: TRBD2; v_gene: TRBV2; CDR3aa: ASSFDLAGSSYEQY
len: 11; d_gene: .; v_gene: TRBV7-2; CDR3aa: ASSLGLYYEQY
len: 10; d_gene: .; v_gene: TRBV12-3/TRBV12-4; CDR3aa: ASRSGRAEQY
len: 14; d_gene: TRBD2; v_gene: TRBV7-3; CDR3aa: ASSPSGTSLHNEQF